The sequence of this T cell receptor beta chain was determined in a study of molecular identifiers for immune sequencing clone quantification. Overall study findings and caveats: Over 97% of CMV-specific effector molecules, but under 1% of naive ones, were in clones above 20 copies.

This clonotype has more than one count but fewer than ten. What it binds is unknown. Germline V gene lookup returns CDR1 DFQATT and CDR2 SNEGSKA (reference sequence). This CDR3 contains 15 residues. Unmatched junction bases numbered 7, after V lost 2 bases and J lost 9 bases. Both previously described methods and listed TCR primers were employed to make bulk TCR libraries. TCRdb itself ran the PCR reads through MiXCR, one entry per CDR3 protein. The profile shows about 510,000 distinct CDR3 sequences, 20% to 25% of them singletons. Sequencing input: naive CD8+ T cells from blood, with Jurkat cell RNA spiked in. Subset denoted: FACS-sorted CD8+CD4-CCR7+CD45RA+ naive T cells. V usage is TRBV20-1 and J usage is TRBJ1-6; 10 bases match TRBD1. The TCR sequence derives from a human donor in good health. Some libraries in this study had Jurkat cell RNA spiked in. The CDR3 nucleotides are TGCAGTGCTAGACAGACAGGGGGCGGATCTTCACCCCTCCACTTT. Its protein is CSARQTGGGSSPLHF.